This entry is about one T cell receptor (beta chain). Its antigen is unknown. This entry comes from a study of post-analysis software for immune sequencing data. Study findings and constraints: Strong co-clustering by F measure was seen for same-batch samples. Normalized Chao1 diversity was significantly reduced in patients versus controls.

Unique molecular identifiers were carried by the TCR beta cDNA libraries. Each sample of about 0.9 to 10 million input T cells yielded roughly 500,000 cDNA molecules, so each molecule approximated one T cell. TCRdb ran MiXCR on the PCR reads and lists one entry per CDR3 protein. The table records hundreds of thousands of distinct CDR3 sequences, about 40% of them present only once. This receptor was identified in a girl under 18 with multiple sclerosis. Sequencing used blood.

This chain's CDR3 is CSAREDRSYNEQFF. Here the CDR3 DNA reads TGCAGTGCTCGGGAGGACCGCTCCTACAATGAGCAGTTCTTC. The chain uses TRBV20-1 and TRBJ2-1, with TRBD2 matching 7 bases. V shed 5 bases, J shed 0 bases, and the junction held 4 bases outside the gene matches. CDR1 is DFQATT and CDR2 is SNEGSKA in the germline V gene (reference sequence). This CDR3 has 14 residues.